These T cell receptor beta chains were read from a single sample in a study of glioma-infiltrating T cells. MiXCR, applied by TCRdb to the multiplex PCR reads, yields one record per CDR3 protein. The data contain about 190,000 distinct CDR3 sequences, roughly 32% of them seen just once; the ten biggest clones take up roughly 21%. Sample: glioma tissue, nonneoplastic brain tissue, or PBMCs (not recorded which). These receptors originate from a human donor with low-grade glioma or glioblastoma, undergoing nonglioma brain surgery, or in good health (not recorded which). The CDR3 runs from the conserved cysteine through the conserved F or W. The order of the fields is J gene, V gene, CDR3 protein.

>TRBJ1-4|TRBV29-1
CSVAPGPIGEKLFF
>TRBJ1-1|TRBV4-1
CASSSYSTGVRNTEAFF
>TRBJ2-1|TRBV9
CASSDEARYNEQFF
>TRBJ2-3|TRBV6-2/TRBV6-3
CASRSGGDTQYF
>TRBJ1-2|TRBV29-1
CSVAGDYGYTF
>TRBJ2-3|TRBV20-1
CSAKRGTDTQYF
>TRBJ1-4|TRBV7-2
CASGPGQTTNEELFF
>TRBJ1-5|TRBV27
CASSLAGSNQPQHF
>TRBJ2-7|TRBV7-9
CASSLVPSEQYF
>TRBJ1-5|TRBV7-2
CASSLDGSNQPQHF
>TRBJ2-5|TRBV12-3/TRBV12-4
CASGGEETQYF
>TRBJ2-7|TRBV7-6
CASSFGTSENYEQYF
>TRBJ2-1|TRBV24-1
CATSDLLGQYNEQFF
>TRBJ2-3|TRBV20-1
CSATRYTSGKTLSTDTQYF
>TRBJ2-5|TRBV12-3/TRBV12-4
CASSYSGQGQETQYF
>TRBJ2-7|TRBV10-3
CAIRSPYEQYF
>TRBJ1-1|TRBV6-2/TRBV6-3
CASSYDDTEAFF
>TRBJ2-2|TRBV4-3
CASSQRGRTGELFF
>TRBJ2-1|TRBV28
CASSSSRQFF
>TRBJ2-1|TRBV24-1
CATSETQGYYNEQFF
>TRBJ2-3|TRBV7-9
CASSPPPFPGRASTDTQYF
>TRBJ2-5|TRBV6-1
CASSRERQVMKTQYF
>TRBJ2-3|TRBV27
CASSFLAGADTQYF
>TRBJ2-2|TRBV7-9
CASSLIGWTGELFF
>TRBJ2-7|TRBV7-6
CASSWGAGGGGDEQYF
>TRBJ2-2|TRBV9
CASTAGNTNTGELFF
>TRBJ2-7|TRBV6-2/TRBV6-3
CASRRYGVSYEQYF
>TRBJ2-3|TRBV5-4
CASSLLADSTDTQYF
>TRBJ2-1|TRBV5-5
CASSLRIESSYNEQFF
>TRBJ1-5|TRBV6-1
CASSLLGDSNQPQHF
>TRBJ1-5|TRBV12-3/TRBV12-4
CASSYLGVEDSNQPQHF
>TRBJ1-5|TRBV3-1
CASSQTGDNQPQHF
>TRBJ1-2|TRBV29-1
CSVKQTAYGYTF
>TRBJ2-7|TRBV28
CASSFSAGASGRYEQYF
>TRBJ1-1|TRBV4-2
CASSRTGTENTKAFF
>TRBJ2-7|TRBV3-1
CASSQGGLAGASREQYF
>TRBJ2-1|TRBV4-1
CASSQDPTSGSRNNEQFF
>TRBJ2-7|TRBV2
CASSDSVLYEQYF
>TRBJ2-7|TRBV6-5
CASSLRYEKYF
>TRBJ2-7|TRBV20-1
CSASRSSYEQYF